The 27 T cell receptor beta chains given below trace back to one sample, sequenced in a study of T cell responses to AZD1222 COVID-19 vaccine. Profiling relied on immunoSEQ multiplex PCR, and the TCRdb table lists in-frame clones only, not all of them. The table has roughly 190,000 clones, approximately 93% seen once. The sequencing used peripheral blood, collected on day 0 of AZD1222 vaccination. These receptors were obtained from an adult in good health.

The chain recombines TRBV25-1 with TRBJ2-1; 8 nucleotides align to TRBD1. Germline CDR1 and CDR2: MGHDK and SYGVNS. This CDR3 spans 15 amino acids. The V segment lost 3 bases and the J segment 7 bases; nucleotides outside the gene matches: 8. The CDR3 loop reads CASSDPGQGSNEQFF. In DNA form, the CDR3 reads TGTGCCAGCAGTGACCCCGGACAGGGTTCGAATGAGCAGTTCTTC.

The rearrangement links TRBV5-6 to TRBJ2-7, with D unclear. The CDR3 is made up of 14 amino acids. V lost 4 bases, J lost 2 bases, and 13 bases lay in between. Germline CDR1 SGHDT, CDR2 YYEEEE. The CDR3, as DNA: TGTGCCAGCAGCCGCCGGCAGGCCACCTACGAGCAGTACTTC. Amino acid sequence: CASSRRQATYEQYF.

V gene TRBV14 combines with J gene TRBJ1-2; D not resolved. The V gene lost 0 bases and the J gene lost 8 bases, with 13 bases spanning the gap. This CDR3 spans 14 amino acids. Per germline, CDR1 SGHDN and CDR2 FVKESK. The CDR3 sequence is CASSQDFFNGGYTF. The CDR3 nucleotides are TGTGCCAGCAGCCAAGATTTTTTTAATGGGGGCTACACCTTC.

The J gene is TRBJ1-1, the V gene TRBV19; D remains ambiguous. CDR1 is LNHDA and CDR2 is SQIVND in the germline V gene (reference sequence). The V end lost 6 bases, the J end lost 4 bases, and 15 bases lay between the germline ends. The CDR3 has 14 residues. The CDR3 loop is CASSPASTGTEAFF. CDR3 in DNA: TGTGCCAGTAGCCCTGCTTCCACGGGCACTGAAGCTTTCTTT.

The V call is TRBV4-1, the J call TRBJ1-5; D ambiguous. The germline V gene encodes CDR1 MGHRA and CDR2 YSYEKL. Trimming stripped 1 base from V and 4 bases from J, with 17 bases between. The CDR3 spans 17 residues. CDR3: CASSQGRPSPSNQPQHF. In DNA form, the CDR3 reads TGCGCCAGCAGCCAAGGCCGGCCAAGTCCTTCTAATCAGCCCCAGCATTTT.

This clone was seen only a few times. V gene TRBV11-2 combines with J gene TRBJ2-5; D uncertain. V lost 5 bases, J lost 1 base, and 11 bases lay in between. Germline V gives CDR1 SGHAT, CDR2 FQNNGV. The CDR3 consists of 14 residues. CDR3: CASSTQLAQETQYF. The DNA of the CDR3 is TGTGCCAGCAGCACACAGTTAGCCCAAGAGACCCAGTACTTC.

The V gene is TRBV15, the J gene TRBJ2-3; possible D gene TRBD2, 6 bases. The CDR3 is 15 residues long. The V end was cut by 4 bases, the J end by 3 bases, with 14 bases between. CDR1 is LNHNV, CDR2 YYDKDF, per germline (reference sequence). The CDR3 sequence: CATSTPLASTDTQYF. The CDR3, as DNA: TGTGCCACCAGCACCCCGCTAGCGAGTACAGATACGCAGTATTTT.

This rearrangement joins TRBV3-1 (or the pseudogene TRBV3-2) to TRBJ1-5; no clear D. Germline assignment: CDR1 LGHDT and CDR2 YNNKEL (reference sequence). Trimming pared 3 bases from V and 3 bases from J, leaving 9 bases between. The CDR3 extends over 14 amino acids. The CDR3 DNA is TGTGCCAGCAGCCACCGGCGGGCCAATCAGCCCCAGCATTTT. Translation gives CASSHRRANQPQHF.

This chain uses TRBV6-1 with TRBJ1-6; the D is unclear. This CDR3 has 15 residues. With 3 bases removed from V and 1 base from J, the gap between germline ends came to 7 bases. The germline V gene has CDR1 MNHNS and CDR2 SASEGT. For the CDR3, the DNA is TGTGCCAGCAGTGAGTTTGGGTCCTATAATTCACCCCTCCACTTT. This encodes CASSEFGSYNSPLHF.

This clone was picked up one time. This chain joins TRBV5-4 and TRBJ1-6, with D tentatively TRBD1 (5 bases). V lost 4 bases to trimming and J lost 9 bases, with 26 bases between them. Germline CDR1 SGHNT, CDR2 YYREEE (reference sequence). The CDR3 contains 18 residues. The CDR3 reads CASSAGSTGGLVRSPLHF. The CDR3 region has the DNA TGTGCCAGCAGCGCGGGATCCACGGGGGGACTTGTTCGTTCACCCCTCCACTTT. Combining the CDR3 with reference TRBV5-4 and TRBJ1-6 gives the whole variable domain ETGVTQSPTHLIKTRGQQVTLRCSSQSGHNTVSWYQQALGQGPQFIFQYYREEENGRGNFPPRFSGLQFPNYSSELNVNALELDDSALYLCASSAGSTGGLVRSPLHFGNGTRLTVT.

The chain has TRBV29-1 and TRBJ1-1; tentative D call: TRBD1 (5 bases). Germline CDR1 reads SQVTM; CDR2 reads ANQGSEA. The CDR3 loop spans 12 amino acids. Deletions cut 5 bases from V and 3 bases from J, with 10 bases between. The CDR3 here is CSVREQDTEAFF. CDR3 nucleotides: TGCAGCGTTCGAGAACAGGACACTGAAGCTTTCTTT. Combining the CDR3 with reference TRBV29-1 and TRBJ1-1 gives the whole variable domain SAVISQKPSRDICQRGTSLTIQCQVDSQVTMMFWYRQQPGQSLTLIATANQGSEATYESGFVIDKFPISRPNLTFSTLTVSNMSPEDSSIYLCSVREQDTEAFFGQGTRLTVV.

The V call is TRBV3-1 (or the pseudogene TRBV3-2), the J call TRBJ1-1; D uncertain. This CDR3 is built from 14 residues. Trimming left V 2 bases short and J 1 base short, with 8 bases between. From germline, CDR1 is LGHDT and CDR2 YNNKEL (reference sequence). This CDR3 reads CASSQSGRNTEAFF. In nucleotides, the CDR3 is TGTGCCAGCAGCCAATCCGGTCGGAACACTGAAGCTTTCTTT.

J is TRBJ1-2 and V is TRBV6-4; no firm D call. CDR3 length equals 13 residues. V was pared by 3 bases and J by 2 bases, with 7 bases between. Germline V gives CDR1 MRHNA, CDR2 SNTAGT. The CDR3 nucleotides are TGTGCCAGCAGTGAGGTCCCGAACTATGGCTACACCTTC. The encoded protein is CASSEVPNYGYTF.

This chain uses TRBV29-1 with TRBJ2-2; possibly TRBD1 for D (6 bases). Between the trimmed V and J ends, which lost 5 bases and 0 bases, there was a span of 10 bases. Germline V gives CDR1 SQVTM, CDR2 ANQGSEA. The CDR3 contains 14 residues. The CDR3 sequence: CSVLNRANTGELFF. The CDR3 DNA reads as TGCAGCGTTTTGAACAGGGCGAACACCGGGGAGCTGTTTTTT.

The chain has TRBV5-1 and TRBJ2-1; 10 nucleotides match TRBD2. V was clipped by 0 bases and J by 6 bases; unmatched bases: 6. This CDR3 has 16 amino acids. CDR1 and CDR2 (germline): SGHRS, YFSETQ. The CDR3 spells CASSLAEVAGGNEQFF. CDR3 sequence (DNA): TGCGCCAGCAGCTTGGCCGAAGTAGCGGGAGGCAATGAGCAGTTCTTC.

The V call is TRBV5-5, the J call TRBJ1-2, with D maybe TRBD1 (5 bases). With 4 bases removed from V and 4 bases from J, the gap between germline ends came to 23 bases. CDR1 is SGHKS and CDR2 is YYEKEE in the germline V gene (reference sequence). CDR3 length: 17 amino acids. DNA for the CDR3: TGTGCCAGCAGCCCACACGCTACCGGGACGGAGGTCTATGGCTACACCTTC. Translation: CASSPHATGTEVYGYTF. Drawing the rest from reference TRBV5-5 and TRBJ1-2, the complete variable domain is DAGVTQSPTHLIKTRGQQVTLRCSPISGHKSVSWYQQVLGQGPQFIFQYYEKEERGRGNFPDRFSARQFPNYSSELNVNALLLGDSALYLCASSPHATGTEVYGYTFGSGTRLTVV.

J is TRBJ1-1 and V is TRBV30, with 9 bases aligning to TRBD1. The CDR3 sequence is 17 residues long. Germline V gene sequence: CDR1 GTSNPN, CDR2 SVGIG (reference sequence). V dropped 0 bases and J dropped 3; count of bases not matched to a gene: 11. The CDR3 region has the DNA TGTGCCTGGAGTGTCGTGGGACAGGGTTTCGGTGACACTGAAGCTTTCTTT. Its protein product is CAWSVVGQGFGDTEAFF.

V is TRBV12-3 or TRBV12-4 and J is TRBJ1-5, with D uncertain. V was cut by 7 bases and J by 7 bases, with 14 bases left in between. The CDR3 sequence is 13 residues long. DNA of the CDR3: TGTGCCAGCAAACCTGGTGGAGACCAGCCCCAGCATTTT. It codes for CASKPGGDQPQHF.

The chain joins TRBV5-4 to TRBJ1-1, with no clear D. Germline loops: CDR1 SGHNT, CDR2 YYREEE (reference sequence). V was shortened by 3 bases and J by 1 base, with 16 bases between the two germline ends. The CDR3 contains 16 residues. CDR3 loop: CASSSFYSIGNTEAFF. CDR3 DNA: TGTGCCAGCAGCTCGTTTTACAGCATTGGGAACACTGAAGCTTTCTTT.

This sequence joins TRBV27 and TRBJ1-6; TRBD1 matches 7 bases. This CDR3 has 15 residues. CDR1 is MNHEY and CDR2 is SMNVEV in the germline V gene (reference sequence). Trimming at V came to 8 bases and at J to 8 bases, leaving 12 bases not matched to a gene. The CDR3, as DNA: TGTGCCAGCCGGTTCGTCGAGGGGGCGTATTCACCCCTCCACTTT. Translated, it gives CASRFVEGAYSPLHF.

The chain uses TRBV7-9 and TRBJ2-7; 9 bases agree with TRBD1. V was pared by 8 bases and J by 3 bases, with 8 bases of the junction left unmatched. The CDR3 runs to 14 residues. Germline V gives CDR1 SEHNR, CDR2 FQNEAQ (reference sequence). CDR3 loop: CASGVTGGIYEQYF. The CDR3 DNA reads TGTGCCAGCGGGGTCACAGGGGGCATCTACGAGCAGTACTTC.

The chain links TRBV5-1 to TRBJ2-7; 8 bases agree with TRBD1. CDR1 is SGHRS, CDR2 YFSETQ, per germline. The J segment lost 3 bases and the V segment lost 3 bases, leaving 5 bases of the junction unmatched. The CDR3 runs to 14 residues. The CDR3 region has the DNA TGCGCCAGCAGCTCGACAGGGGACCACTACGAGCAGTACTTC. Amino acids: CASSSTGDHYEQYF. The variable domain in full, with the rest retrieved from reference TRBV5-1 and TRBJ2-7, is KAGVTQTPRYLIKTRGQQVTLSCSPISGHRSVSWYQQTPGQGLQFLFEYFSETQRNKGNFPGRFSGRQFSNSRSEMNVSTLELGDSALYLCASSSTGDHYEQYFGPGTRLTVT.

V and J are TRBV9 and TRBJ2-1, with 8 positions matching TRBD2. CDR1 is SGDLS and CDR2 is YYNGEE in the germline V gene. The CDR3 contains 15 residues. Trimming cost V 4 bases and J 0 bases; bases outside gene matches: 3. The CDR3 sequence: CASSPGGASYNEQFF. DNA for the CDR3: TGTGCCAGCAGCCCCGGGGGGGCCTCCTACAATGAGCAGTTCTTC.

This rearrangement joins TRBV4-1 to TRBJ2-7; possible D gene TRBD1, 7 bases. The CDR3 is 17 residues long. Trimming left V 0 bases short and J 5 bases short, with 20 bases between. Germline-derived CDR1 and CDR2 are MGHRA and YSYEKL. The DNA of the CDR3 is TGCGCCAGCAGCCAAGAAAAGGAGCTAACAGGGGAGGACGAGCAGTACTTC. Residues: CASSQEKELTGEDEQYF.

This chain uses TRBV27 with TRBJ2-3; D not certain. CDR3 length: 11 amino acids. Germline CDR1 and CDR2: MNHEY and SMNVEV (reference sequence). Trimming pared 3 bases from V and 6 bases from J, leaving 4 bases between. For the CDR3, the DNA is TGTGCCAGCAGTTTTGGTGATACGCAGTATTTT. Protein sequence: CASSFGDTQYF.

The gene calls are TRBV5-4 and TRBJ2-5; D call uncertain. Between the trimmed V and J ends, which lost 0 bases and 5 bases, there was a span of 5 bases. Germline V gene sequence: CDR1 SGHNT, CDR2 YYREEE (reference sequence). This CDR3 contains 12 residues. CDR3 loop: CASSLAGETQYF. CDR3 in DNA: TGTGCCAGCAGCTTGGCTGGGGAGACCCAGTACTTC.

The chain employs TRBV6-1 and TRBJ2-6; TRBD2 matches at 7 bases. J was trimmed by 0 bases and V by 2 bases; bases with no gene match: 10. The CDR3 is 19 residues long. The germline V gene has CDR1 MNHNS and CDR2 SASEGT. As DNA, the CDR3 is TGTGCCAGCAGTGAACAGCCAAGGCAGCGGGGCTCTGGGGCCAACGTCCTGACTTTC. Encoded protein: CASSEQPRQRGSGANVLTF.